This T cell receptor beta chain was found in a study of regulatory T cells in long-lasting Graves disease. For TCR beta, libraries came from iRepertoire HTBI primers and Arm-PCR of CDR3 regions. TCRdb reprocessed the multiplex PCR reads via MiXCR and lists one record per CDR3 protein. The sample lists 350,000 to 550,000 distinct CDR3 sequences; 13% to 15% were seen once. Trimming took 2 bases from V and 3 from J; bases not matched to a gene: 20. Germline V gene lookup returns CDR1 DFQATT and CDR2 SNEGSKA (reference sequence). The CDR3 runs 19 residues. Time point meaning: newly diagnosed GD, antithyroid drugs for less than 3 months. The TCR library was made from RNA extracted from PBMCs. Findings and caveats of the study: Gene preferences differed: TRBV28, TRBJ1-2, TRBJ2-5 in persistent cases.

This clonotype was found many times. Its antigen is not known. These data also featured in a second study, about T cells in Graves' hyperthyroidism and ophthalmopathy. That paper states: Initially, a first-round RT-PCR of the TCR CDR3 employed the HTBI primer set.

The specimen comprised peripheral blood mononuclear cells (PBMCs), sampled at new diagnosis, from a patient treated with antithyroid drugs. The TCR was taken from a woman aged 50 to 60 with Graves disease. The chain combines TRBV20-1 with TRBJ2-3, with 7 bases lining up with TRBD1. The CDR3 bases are TGCAGTGCTAGACCATTCCTATCAACAGGGGTAACAAAGACAGATACGCAGTATTTT. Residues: CSARPFLSTGVTKTDTQYF.